This is a list of T cell receptor beta chains from one sample in a study of shared T cell receptors in the human thymus. Assay: immunoSEQ multiplex PCR; the TCRdb copy retains only in-frame clones and omits some. The repertoire holds more than 550,000 clones, with around 87% as singletons. This same sample was also taken into another study, of human thymus T cells.

The sequencing input was thymocytes. The receptors originated from a boy under two years old with a congenital heart defect. Both conserved end residues are part of each CDR3. A D gene is named only where the DNA matches it firmly. The size field is filled for only some rows; it gives once, few, many or a size class.

few	TRBV19	TRBD1	TRBJ1-1	TGTGCCAGTAGTATCACCCTCCGACAGGGGGCAAACAGAAGCACTGAAGCTTTCTTT	CASSITLRQGANRSTEAFF
few	TRBV20-1	-	TRBJ2-7	TGCAGTACGCGGTGGGGCTCCGAGCAGTACTTC	CSTRWGSEQYF
-	TRBV15	-	TRBJ1-1	TGTGCCACCAGCAGAACGAACGACGAGGACACTGAAGCTTTCTTT	CATSRTNDEDTEAFF
once	TRBV29-1	TRBD2	TRBJ2-7	TGCAGCGTTGAGGGCACTAGCGGGGAATCTTCCTACGAGCAGTACTTC	CSVEGTSGESSYEQYF
-	TRBV5-6	TRBD1	TRBJ2-3	TGTGCCAGCAGCCCACGAAACCAGACAGGGGTATCAGATACGCAGTATTTT	CASSPRNQTGVSDTQYF
-	TRBV4-1	TRBD1	TRBJ1-1	TGCGCCAGCAGCCCAATGTTTCGGACAGGGGTGATCCTGGGCACTGAAGCTTTCTTT	CASSPMFRTGVILGTEAFF
-	TRBV27	-	TRBJ1-2	TGTGCCAGCAGTTCGATCAGGAACTATGGCTACACCTTC	CASSSIRNYGYTF
-	TRBV2	-	TRBJ1-5	TGTGCCAGTAGTGAAGCGACAGGTTATCAGCCCCAGCATTTT	CASSEATGYQPQHF
-	TRBV5-1	-	TRBJ1-2	TGCGCCAGCAGCCCCCGCGGGGGCGGACATTATGGCTACACCTTC	CASSPRGGGHYGYTF
-	TRBV5-1	TRBD1	TRBJ2-2	TGCGCCAGCAGCTTGGCCCTATCCGGGACAGGGAACACCGGGGAGCTGTTTTTT	CASSLALSGTGNTGELFF
-	TRBV9	-	TRBJ1-1	TGTGCCAGCAGCGTAAGGGACAACCTGGGTCACACTGAAGCTTTCTTT	CASSVRDNLGHTEAFF
-	TRBV10-3	TRBD2	TRBJ2-5	TGTGCCATCAGTGAGTCTGGCCCTAGCGGGTCCCTAGGGACCCAGTACTTC	CAISESGPSGSLGTQYF
-	TRBV5-4	-	TRBJ2-7	TGTGCCAGCAGCTTGGTGTCTAGCGCAAACTCCTACGAGCAGTACTTC	CASSLVSSANSYEQYF
-	TRBV2	TRBD1	TRBJ1-3	TGTGCCAGCAGTGACCGGGACAGGGGAATACCCTCTGGAAACACCATATATTTT	CASSDRDRGIPSGNTIYF
-	TRBV7-3	TRBD1	TRBJ2-1	TGTGCCAGCAGCCTTAAGACAGGGTATCACAATGAGCAGTTCTTC	CASSLKTGYHNEQFF
-	TRBV20-1	-	TRBJ1-2	TGCAGTGTGAGACAGGGCTACACCTTC	CSVRQGYTF
-	TRBV6-1	TRBD2	TRBJ2-1	TGTGCCAGCAGTGAAAGGGCGGGAGTAAGCGACAATGAGCAGTTCTTC	CASSERAGVSDNEQFF
few	TRBV7-2	-	TRBJ1-2	TGTGCCAGCGGAGGACAGAACTATGGCTACACCTTC	CASGGQNYGYTF
-	TRBV28	-	TRBJ2-2	TGTGCCAGCAGTTTACGGGGGAAGACCGGGGAGCTGTTTTTT	CASSLRGKTGELFF
-	TRBV29-1	TRBD1	TRBJ2-7	TGCAGCGTTGAGGGGACAGACTCCTACGAGCAGTACTTC	CSVEGTDSYEQYF
-	TRBV19	-	TRBJ1-5	TGTGCCAGTAGTATGGGGAGGGAGCCCCAGCATTTT	CASSMGREPQHF
-	TRBV7-4	-	TRBJ1-1	TGTGCCAGCAGCTCCCGGGGACTCAATGAGAACACTGAAGCTTTCTTT	CASSSRGLNENTEAFF
-	TRBV5-4	TRBD2	TRBJ2-3	TGTGCCAGCAGCTTGGTCGGTAGCGGGCCCGACCGAGATACGCAGTATTTT	CASSLVGSGPDRDTQYF